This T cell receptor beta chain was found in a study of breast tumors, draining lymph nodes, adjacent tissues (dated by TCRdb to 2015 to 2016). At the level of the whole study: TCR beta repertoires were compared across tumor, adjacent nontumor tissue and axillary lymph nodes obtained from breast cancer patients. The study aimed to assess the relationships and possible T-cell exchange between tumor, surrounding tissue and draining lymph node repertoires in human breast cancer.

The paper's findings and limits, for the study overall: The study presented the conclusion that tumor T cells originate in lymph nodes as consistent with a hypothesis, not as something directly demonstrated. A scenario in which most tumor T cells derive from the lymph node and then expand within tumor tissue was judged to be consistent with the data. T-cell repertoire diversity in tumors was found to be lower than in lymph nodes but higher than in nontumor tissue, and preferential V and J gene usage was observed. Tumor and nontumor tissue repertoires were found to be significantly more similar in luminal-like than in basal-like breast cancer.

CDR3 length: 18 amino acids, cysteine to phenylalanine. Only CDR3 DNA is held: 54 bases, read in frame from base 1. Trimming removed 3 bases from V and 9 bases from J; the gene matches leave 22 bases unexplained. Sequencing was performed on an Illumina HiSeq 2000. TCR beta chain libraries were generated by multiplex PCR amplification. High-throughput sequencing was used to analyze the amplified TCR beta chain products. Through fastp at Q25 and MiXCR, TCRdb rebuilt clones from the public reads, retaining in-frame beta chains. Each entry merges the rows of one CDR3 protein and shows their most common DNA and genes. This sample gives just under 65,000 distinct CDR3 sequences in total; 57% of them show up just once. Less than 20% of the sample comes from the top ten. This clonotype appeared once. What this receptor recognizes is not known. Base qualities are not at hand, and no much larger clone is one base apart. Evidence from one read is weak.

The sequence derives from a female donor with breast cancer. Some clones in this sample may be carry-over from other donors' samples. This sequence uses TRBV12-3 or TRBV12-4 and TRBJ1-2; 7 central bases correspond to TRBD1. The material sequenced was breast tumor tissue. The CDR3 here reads CASSFSLGEPQHRGSYTF. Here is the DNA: TGTGCCAGCAGTTTCTCCCTTGGTGAGCCCCAGCACAGGGGAAGCTACACCTTC.